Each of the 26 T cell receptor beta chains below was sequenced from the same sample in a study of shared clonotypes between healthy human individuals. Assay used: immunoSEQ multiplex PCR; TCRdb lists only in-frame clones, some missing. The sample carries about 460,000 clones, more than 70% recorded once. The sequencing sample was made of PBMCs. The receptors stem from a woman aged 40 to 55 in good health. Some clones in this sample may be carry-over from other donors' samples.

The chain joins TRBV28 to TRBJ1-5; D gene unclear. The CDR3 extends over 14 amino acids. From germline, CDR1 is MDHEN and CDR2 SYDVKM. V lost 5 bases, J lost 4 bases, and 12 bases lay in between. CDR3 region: CASSLRDINQPQHF. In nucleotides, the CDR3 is TGTGCCAGCAGTCTCAGAGACATTAATCAGCCCCAGCATTTT. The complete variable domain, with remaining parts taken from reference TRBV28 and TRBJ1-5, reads DVKVTQSSRYLVKRTGEKVFLECVQDMDHENMFWYRQDPGLGLRLIYFSYDVKMKEKGDIPEGYSVSREKKERFSLILESASTNQTSMYLCASSLRDINQPQHFGDGTRLSIL.

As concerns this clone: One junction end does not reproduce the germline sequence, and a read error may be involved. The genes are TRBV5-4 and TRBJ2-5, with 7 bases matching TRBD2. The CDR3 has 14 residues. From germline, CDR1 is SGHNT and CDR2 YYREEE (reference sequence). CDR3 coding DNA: TGTGCCAACAGCTTGGTCGCGGGAGTCGAGACCCAGTACTTC. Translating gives CANSLVAGVETQYF. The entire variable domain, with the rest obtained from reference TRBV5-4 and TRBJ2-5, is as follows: ETGVTQSPTHLIKTRGQQVTLRCSSQSGHNTVSWYQQALGQGPQFIFQYYREEENGRGNFPPRFSGLQFPNYSSELNVNALELDDSALYLCANSLVAGVETQYFGPGTRLLVL.

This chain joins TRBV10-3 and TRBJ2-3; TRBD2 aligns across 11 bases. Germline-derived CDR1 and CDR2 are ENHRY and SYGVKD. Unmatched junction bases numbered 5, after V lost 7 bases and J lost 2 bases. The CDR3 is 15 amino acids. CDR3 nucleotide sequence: TGTGCCATCAAATGGGGACTAGCGGACACAGATACGCAGTATTTT. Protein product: CAIKWGLADTDTQYF.

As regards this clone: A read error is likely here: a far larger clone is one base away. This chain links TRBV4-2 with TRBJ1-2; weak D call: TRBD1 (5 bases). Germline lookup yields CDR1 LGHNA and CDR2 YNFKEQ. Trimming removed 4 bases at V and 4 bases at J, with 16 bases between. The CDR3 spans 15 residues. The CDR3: CASSPSGAKSYGYTF. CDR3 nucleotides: TGTGCCAGCAGCCCATCCGGGGCCAAGTCCTATGGCTACACCTTC.

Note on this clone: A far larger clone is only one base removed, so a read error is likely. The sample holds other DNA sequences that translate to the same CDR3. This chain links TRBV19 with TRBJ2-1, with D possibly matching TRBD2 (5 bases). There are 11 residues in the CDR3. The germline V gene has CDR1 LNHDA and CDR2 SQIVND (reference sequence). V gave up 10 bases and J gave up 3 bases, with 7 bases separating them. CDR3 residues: CATRGYNEQFF. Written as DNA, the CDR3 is TGTGCCACCCGGGGCTACAATGAGCAGTTCTTC.

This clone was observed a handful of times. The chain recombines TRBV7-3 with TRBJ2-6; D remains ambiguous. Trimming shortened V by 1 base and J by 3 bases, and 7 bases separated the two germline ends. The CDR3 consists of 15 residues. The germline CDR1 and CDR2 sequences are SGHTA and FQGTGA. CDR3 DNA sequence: TGTGCCAGCAGCTTAATGGGGAATGGGGCCAACGTCCTGACTTTC. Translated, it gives CASSLMGNGANVLTF. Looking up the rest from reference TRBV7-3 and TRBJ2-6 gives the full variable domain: GAGVSQTPSNKVTEKGKYVELRCDPISGHTALYWYRQSLGQGPEFLIYFQGTGAADDSGLPNDRFFAVRPEGSVSTLKIQRTERGDSAVYLCASSLMGNGANVLTFGAGSRLTVL.

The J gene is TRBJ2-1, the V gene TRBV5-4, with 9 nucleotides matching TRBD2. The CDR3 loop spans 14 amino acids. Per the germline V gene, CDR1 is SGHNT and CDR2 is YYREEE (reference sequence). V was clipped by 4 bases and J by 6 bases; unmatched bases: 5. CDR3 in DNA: TGTGCCAGCAGCAGCCTAGCGGGGACCAATGAGCAGTTCTTC. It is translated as CASSSLAGTNEQFF.

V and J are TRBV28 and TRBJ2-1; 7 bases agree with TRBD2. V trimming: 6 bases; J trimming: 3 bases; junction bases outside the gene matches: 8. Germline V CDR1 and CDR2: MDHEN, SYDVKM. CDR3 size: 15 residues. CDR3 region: CASSPELAGYNEQFF. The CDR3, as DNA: TGTGCCAGCAGCCCTGAGTTAGCGGGCTACAATGAGCAGTTCTTC.

DNA of the CDR3: TGCAGCGTTCAGGACAGGGGGCTTGAGCAGTACTTC. It specifies CSVQDRGLEQYF. The V and J genes are TRBV29-1 and TRBJ2-7; 11 nucleotides agree with TRBD1. Germline values: CDR1 SQVTM, CDR2 ANQGSEA. The CDR3 consists of 12 residues. Trimming took 5 bases from V and 7 from J; bases not matched to a gene: 4.

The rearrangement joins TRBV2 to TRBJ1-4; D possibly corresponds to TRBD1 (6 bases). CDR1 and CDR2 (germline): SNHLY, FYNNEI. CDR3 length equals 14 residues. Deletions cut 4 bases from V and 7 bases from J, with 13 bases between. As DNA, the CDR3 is TGTGCCAGCAGTGTATGGGACACCCGTGAAAAACTGTTTTTT. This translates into CASSVWDTREKLFF.

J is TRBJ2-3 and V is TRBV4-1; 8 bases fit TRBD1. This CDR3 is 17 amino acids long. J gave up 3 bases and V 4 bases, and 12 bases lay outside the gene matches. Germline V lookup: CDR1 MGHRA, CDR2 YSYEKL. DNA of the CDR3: TGCGCCAGCAGCCGAAAGGGGGCAGGGGGCCCGACAGATACGCAGTATTTT. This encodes CASSRKGAGGPTDTQYF.

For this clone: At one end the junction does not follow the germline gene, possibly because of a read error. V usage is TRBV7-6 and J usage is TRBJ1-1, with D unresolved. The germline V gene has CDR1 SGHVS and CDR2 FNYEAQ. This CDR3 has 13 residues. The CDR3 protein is CASSLAMNTEAFF. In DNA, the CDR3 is TGTGCCAGCAGCCTAGCGATGAACACTGAAGCTTTCTTT.

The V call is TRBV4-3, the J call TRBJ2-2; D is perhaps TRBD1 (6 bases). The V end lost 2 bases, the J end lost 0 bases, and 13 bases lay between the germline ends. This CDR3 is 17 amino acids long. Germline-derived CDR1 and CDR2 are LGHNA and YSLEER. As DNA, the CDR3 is TGCGCCAGCAGCCAAAACTTGGACAGTACGAACACCGGGGAGCTGTTTTTT. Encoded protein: CASSQNLDSTNTGELFF.

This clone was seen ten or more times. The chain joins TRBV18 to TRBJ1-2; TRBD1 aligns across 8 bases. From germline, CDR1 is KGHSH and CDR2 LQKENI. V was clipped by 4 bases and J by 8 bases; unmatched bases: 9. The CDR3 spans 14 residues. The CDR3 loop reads CASSLQDRVEGYTF. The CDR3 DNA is TGTGCCAGCTCACTACAGGACAGGGTAGAGGGCTACACCTTC. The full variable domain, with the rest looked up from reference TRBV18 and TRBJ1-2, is NAGVMQNPRHLVRRRGQEARLRCSPMKGHSHVYWYRQLPEEGLKFMVYLQKENIIDESGMPKERFSAEFPKEGPSILRIQQVVRGDSAAYFCASSLQDRVEGYTFGSGTRLTVV.

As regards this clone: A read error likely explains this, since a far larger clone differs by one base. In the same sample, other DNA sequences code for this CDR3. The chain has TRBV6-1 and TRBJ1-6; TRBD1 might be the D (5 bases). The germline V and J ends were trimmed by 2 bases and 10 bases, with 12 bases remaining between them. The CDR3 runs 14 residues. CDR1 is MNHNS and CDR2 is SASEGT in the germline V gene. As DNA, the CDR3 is TGTGCCAGCAGTGAACTCGGGGGGGGGTCACCCCTCCACTTT. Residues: CASSELGGGSPLHF.

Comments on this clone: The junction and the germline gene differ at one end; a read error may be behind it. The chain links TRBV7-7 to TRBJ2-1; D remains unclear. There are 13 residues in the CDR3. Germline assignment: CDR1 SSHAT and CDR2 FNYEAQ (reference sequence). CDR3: CASSDTTRATWFF. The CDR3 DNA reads TGTGCTAGCAGCGACACTACAAGGGCTACATGGTTCTTC.

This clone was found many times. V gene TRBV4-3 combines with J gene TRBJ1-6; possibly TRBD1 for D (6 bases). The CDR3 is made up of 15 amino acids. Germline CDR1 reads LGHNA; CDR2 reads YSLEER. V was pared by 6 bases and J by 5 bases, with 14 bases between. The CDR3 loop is CASSPGGQNNSPLHF. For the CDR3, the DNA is TGCGCCAGCAGTCCGGGAGGACAGAATAATTCACCCCTCCACTTT.

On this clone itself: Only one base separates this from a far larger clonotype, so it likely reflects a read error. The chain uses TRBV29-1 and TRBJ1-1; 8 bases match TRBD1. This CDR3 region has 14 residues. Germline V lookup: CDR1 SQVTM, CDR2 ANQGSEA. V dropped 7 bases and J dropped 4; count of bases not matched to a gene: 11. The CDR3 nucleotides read TGCAGCGCCGCTGACAGGGGAGAGTGCACTGAAGCTTTCTTT. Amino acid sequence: CSAADRGECTEAFF.

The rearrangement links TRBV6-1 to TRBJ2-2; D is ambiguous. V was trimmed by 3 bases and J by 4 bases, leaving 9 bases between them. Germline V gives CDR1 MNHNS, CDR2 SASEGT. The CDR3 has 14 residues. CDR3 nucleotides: TGTGCCAGCAGTGATCATAGAGTCACCGGGGAGCTGTTTTTT. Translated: CASSDHRVTGELFF.

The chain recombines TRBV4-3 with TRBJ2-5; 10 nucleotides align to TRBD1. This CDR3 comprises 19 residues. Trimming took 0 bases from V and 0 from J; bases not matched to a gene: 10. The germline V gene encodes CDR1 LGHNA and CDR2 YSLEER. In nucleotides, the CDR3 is TGCGCCAGCAGCCAAGACTACGGGACAGGGGTTGGGGACCAAGAGACCCAGTACTTC. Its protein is CASSQDYGTGVGDQETQYF.

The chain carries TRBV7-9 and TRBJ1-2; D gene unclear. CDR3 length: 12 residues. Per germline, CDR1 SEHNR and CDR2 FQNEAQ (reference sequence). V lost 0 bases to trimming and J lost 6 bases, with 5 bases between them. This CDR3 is CASSLANNGYTF. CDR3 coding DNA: TGTGCCAGCAGCTTAGCGAACAATGGCTACACCTTC.

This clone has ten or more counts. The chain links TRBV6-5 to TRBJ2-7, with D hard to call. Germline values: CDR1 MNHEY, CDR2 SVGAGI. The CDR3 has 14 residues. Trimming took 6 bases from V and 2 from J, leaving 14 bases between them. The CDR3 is CASRVSTATYEQYF. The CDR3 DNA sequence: TGTGCCAGCAGGGTATCGACTGCGACCTACGAGCAGTACTTC.

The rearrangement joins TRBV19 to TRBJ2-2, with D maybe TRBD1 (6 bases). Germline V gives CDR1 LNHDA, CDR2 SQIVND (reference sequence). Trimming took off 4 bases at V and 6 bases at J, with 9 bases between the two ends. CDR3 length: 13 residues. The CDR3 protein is CASSTQGSGELFF. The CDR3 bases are TGTGCCAGTAGTACACAGGGTTCCGGGGAGCTGTTTTTT.

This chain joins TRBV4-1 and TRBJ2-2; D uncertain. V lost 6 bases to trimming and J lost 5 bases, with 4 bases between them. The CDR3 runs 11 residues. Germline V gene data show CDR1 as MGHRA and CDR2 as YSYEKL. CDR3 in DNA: TGCGCCAGCAGGTTGACCGGGGAGCTGTTTTTT. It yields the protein CASRLTGELFF.

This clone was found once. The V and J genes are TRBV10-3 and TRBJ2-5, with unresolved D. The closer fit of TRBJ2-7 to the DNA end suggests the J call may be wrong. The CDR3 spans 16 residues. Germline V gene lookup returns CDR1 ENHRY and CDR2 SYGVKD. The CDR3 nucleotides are TGTGCCATCAGTGAAGAAATCACGACCAGCTCCTACGAGCAGTACTTC. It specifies CAISEEITTSSYEQYF.

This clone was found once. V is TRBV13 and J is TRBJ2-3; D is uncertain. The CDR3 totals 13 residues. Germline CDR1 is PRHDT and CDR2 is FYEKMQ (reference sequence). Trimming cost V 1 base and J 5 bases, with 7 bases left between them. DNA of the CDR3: TGTGCCAGCAGCTTAGCGGGTTTAGATACGCAGTATTTT. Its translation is CASSLAGLDTQYF.